The 18 T cell receptor beta chains given below trace back to one sample, sequenced in a study of chemoradiotherapy in HPV16-positive cancers. TCRdb keeps only in-frame clones here, not all; method: immunoSEQ multiplex PCR. This table has tens of thousands of clones, around 77% appearing once. The sequencing here drew on blood, taken from a patient who underwent chemoradiotherapy. The receptors stem from a human donor with HPV-associated anogenital cancer.

The rearrangement joins TRBV2 to TRBJ1-5; D may be TRBD1 (5 bases). Deletions cut 4 bases from V and 1 base from J, with 11 bases between. This CDR3 contains 15 residues. CDR1 and CDR2 from the germline V gene are SNHLY and FYNNEI. The CDR3 nucleotides read TGTGCCAGCAGTGGTAGCGGGGGGAGCAATCAGCCCCAGCATTTT. Translated: CASSGSGGSNQPQHF.

V is TRBV14 and J is TRBJ2-3; D is undetermined. The germline gives CDR1 SGHDN, CDR2 FVKESK. V lost 4 bases to trimming and J lost 0 bases, with 11 bases between them. This CDR3 is 15 amino acids long. The CDR3: CASSPDLRSTDTQYF. Here the CDR3 DNA reads TGTGCCAGCAGCCCAGACCTACGGAGCACAGATACGCAGTATTTT.

The chain uses TRBV6-1 and TRBJ1-1; D unclear. Germline-derived CDR1 and CDR2 are MNHNS and SASEGT. Trimming shortened V by 1 base and J by 0 bases, and 6 bases separated the two germline ends. The CDR3 length is 14 residues. CDR3: CASSEVDLNTEAFF. In nucleotides, the CDR3 is TGTGCCAGCAGTGAAGTGGATCTGAACACTGAAGCTTTCTTT.

This clone is a singleton in its sample. This chain uses TRBV5-1 with TRBJ1-1; D possibly corresponds to TRBD1 (6 bases). V lost 2 bases and J lost 1, with 15 bases in between. The CDR3 runs to 16 residues. Germline lookup yields CDR1 SGHRS and CDR2 YFSETQ. The CDR3 bases are TGCGCCAGCAGCTTTAACGTCGGGGGGGCGAACACTGAAGCTTTCTTT. Its protein product is CASSFNVGGANTEAFF.

The genes are TRBV7-2 and TRBJ1-5; D is undetermined. The germline V gene has CDR1 SGHTA and CDR2 FQGNSA. The CDR3 has 15 residues. The germline V and J ends were trimmed by 5 bases and 1 base, with 12 bases remaining between them. CDR3 region: CASSPTPVSNQPQHF. The CDR3, as DNA: TGTGCCAGCAGCCCCACTCCTGTCAGCAATCAGCCCCAGCATTTT.

CDR3 sequence reads: CASSLAGEGYLGDTQYF. The CDR3 DNA follows: TGCGCCAGCAGCTTGGCGGGGGAGGGTTATCTGGGAGATACGCAGTATTTT. The V call is TRBV5-1, the J call TRBJ2-3; 7 bases map to TRBD2. From germline, CDR1 is SGHRS and CDR2 YFSETQ. The J segment lost 5 bases and the V segment lost 0 bases, leaving 12 bases of the junction unmatched. CDR3 length: 17 residues.

CDR3 loop: CASSPRVGTDTQYF. CDR3 coding DNA: TGTGCCAGCAGCCCGCGGGTAGGAACAGATACGCAGTATTTT. The chain recombines TRBV5-8 with TRBJ2-3; TRBD2 is a possible D gene (5 bases). The CDR3 sequence is 14 residues long. Between the trimmed V and J ends, which lost 4 bases and 3 bases, there was a span of 12 bases. Germline V gives CDR1 SGHTS, CDR2 YDEGEE.

This sequence joins TRBV10-2 and TRBJ2-7, with 10 positions matching TRBD1. The CDR3 sequence is 14 residues long. Germline loops: CDR1 WSHSY, CDR2 SAAADI. V was clipped by 8 bases and J by 6 bases; unmatched bases: 10. The CDR3 DNA is TGCGCCAGCTCTTCAGGGACAGGGGTGGGCGAGCAGTACTTC. Translating gives CASSSGTGVGEQYF.

The chain joins TRBV11-3 to TRBJ2-1, with D uncertain. Germline CDR1 SGHNT, CDR2 YENEEA. This CDR3 has 14 residues. The V end lost 1 base, the J end lost 4 bases, and 8 bases lay between the germline ends. The CDR3 spells CASSLGGIYNEQFF. In nucleotides, the CDR3 is TGTGCCAGCAGCTTAGGAGGAATATACAATGAGCAGTTCTTC.

V gene TRBV27 combines with J gene TRBJ1-1; tentatively, D is TRBD1 (6 bases). The CDR3 sequence is 17 residues long. V was trimmed by 1 base and J by 0 bases, leaving 15 bases between them. CDR1 and CDR2 from the germline V gene are MNHEY and SMNVEV (reference sequence). The CDR3 coding sequence is TGTGCCAGCAGTTTATGGTCAGGGGCAGGGATGAACACTGAAGCTTTCTTT. This gives the protein CASSLWSGAGMNTEAFF.

A few counts support this clone. In DNA form, the CDR3 reads TGTGCCAGCAGCCAAGATGCCGGGGATAGGGCTTTCTTT. This translates into CASSQDAGDRAFF. The chain links TRBV4-2 to TRBJ1-1; D gene ambiguous. The length of the CDR3 is 13 residues. Germline-derived CDR1 and CDR2 are LGHNA and YNFKEQ. The V end was cut by 0 bases, the J end by 11 bases, with 13 bases between.

The table lists this clone with a count of one. The rearrangement joins TRBV5-4 to TRBJ1-2; maybe TRBD1 (6 bases). Germline V CDR1 and CDR2: SGHNT, YYREEE (reference sequence). Trimming pared 3 bases from V and 0 bases from J, leaving 9 bases between. The CDR3 runs 14 residues. CDR3 bases: TGTGCCAGCAGCTCTCGACAGGCTAACTATGGCTACACCTTC. It is translated as CASSSRQANYGYTF.

The V call is TRBV13, the J call TRBJ2-7; tentatively, D is TRBD1 or TRBD2 (7 bases each). Germline-derived CDR1 and CDR2 are PRHDT and FYEKMQ (reference sequence). The CDR3 covers 15 residues. With 2 bases removed from V and 2 bases from J, the gap between germline ends came to 13 bases. The CDR3 sequence is CASSLYQGGTYEQYF. The CDR3 bases are TGTGCCAGCAGCTTATATCAGGGGGGGACCTACGAGCAGTACTTC.

This clone showed up just a few times. The chain is built from TRBV29-1 and TRBJ2-7; the D call may be TRBD1 or TRBD2 (5 bases each). Germline values: CDR1 SQVTM, CDR2 ANQGSEA. The CDR3 extends over 14 amino acids. The ends were cut back, 4 bases at V and 5 bases at J, with 18 bases in the middle. CDR3 amino acids: CSVGDRSLSDEQYF. The CDR3 DNA reads TGCAGCGTTGGGGACCGATCCTTAAGTGACGAGCAGTACTTC.

V gene TRBV18 combines with J gene TRBJ2-5; unclear D gene. CDR3 length: 14 residues. V was shortened by 1 base and J by 4 bases, with 10 bases between the two germline ends. Germline V lookup: CDR1 KGHSH, CDR2 LQKENI. CDR3: CASSPQGRRETQYF. CDR3 bases: TGTGCCAGCTCACCACAGGGCAGGCGAGAGACCCAGTACTTC.

This clone appeared a single time. The gene calls are TRBV19 and TRBJ2-5; weak D call: TRBD1 (8 bases). V lost 7 bases and J lost 5, with 17 bases in between. In germline, CDR1 is LNHDA, CDR2 SQIVND (reference sequence). This CDR3 is 14 amino acids long. This CDR3 is CASNRGGGLETQYF. The CDR3 coding sequence is TGTGCCAGTAACAGGGGGGGAGGTCTGGAGACCCAGTACTTC.

The V and J genes are TRBV6-5 and TRBJ2-4, with D possibly TRBD2 on 7 matching bases. Trimming stripped 5 bases from V and 8 bases from J, with 16 bases between. CDR1 is MNHEY and CDR2 is SVGAGI in the germline V gene. The CDR3 extends over 14 amino acids. For the CDR3, the DNA is TGTGCCAGCAGTAGGGGGGGGGCACGGGACATTCAGTACTTC. Amino acid sequence: CASSRGGARDIQYF.

V usage is TRBV30 and J usage is TRBJ1-2, with D hard to call. The CDR3 is made up of 13 amino acids. The V gene lost 0 bases and the J gene lost 4 bases, with 9 bases spanning the gap. Germline CDR1 reads GTSNPN; CDR2 reads SVGIG (reference sequence). The DNA of the CDR3 is TGTGCCTGGAGTGTTCGGGGAACCTATGGCTACACCTTC. Amino acids: CAWSVRGTYGYTF.